The TCR beta chain under discussion was sequenced for a study of T-cell memory formation after mild COVID-19 (dated by TCRdb to the early 2020s). Some background on the complete study: Most TCR sequence clusters were specific to one of the two donors. The cohort comprised two young, previously healthy adult volunteers, one female and one male. T-cell clones expanding and contracting after mild COVID-19 in a couple of donors were tracked by longitudinal TCRalpha and TCRbeta repertoire sequencing. Overall study results and their limits: Only two mild cases were covered in the study, and larger cohorts including severe cases with pre-infection samples were considered necessary. SARS-CoV-2 specificity of the second-wave clones peaking on day 37 was not confirmed. Contracting CD4+ clones were located mainly in the CM and EM memory subsets, whereas CD8+ clones were found to be enriched in EMRA. Balanced CD4/CD8 phenotypes were observed for clones contracting from day 15 to 85, whereas a bias towards CD4+ was observed for a second wave of clones expanding from day 15 to 37. The detection of some responding clones in pre-infection memory suggests that pre-existing cross-reactive memory T cells joined the SARS-CoV-2 response.

The sequencing machine was an Illumina NovaSeq 6000. Using 5'RACE with constant-segment primers, TCRalpha and TCRbeta cDNA libraries were constructed, with sample barcodes and unique molecular identifiers added in the process. RNA was extracted from every sample with Trizol reagent. Amplification of the libraries took two PCR steps, and the second step added a second sample barcode plus Illumina TruSeq adapters. Sequencing of libraries was performed on an Illumina NovaSeq with 2 x 150 bp paired-end reads. The study's processing was this. Demultiplexing of reads and collapsing into UMI-guided consensus sequences were performed with migec v1.2.7. Using mixcr v2.1.11, the UMI consensuses were aligned to TRA and TRB V and J templates and assembled into clonotypes. Expanded or contracted clonotypes were those called significant by both edgeR and NoisET, with noise models trained on biological replicates. For edgeR calls, a false discovery rate-adjusted p below 0.01 and a log2 fold-change threshold of 1 were applied. As an exploratory analysis of dynamics, max-normalized trajectories of the 1000 most abundant clonotypes were examined with PCA combined with hierarchical clustering. Separately sequenced CD4+ and CD8+ repertoires were used to assign the CD4 or CD8 phenotype of responding clones. TCRdb itself trimmed the public reads at Q25 with fastp, ran MiXCR and retained productive beta chains. Every entry covers one CDR3 protein and lists the most common genes and DNA from its rows. The V and J calls, along with clone size, are taken from TCRdb and not from the paper's own processing. The sample table contains some 180,000 distinct CDR3 sequences; only one count was recorded for over 10% of them. The top ten hold about 3.3% of the sample.

PBMCs were isolated by Ficoll-Paque density gradient centrifugation. In the case of this clonotype: Its antigen target is currently unknown. Within one base of it there is no much larger clone, and no base qualities were kept.

Taken from cysteine to phenylalanine, the CDR3 has 12 residues. Solely the CDR3 DNA is kept, with 36 bases framed from the first base. The CDR1 and CDR2 encoded by the germline V gene are SQVTM and ANQGSEA. V was cut back by 4 bases and J by 2 bases, leaving a gap of 8 bases between them. Sequences were obtained from PBMCs or a T cell subset sorted from them (not recorded which). The sequence is built from TRBV29-1 and TRBJ1-2; there is no confident call for the D gene. The source is a man between 18 and 29 years old who had mild COVID-19 (a few samples of this study predate the infection). The sample titles of this study are shuffled in the database, so cell type and time point are left out; the donor was told from shared clones. In nucleotides, the sequence is TGCAGCGTTGGACACCCGAACTATGGCTACACCTTC. It encodes CSVGHPNYGYTF.